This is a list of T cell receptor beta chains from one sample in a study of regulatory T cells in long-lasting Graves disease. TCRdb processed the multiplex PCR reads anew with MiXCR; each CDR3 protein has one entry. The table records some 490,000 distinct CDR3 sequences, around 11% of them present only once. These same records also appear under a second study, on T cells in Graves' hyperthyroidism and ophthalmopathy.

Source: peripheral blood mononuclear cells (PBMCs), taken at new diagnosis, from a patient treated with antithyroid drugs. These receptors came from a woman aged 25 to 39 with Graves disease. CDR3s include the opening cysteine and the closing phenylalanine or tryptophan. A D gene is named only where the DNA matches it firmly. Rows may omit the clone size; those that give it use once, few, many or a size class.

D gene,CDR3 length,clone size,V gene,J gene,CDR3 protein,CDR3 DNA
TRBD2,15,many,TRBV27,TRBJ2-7,CASSPHPSGNYEQYF,TGTGCCAGCAGTCCCCACCCTAGCGGGAACTACGAGCAGTACTTC
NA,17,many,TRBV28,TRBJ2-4,CASSDSSGLLAKNIQYF,TGTGCCAGCAGCGACTCCTCAGGGCTACTAGCCAAAAACATTCAGTACTTC
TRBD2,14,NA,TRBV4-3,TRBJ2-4,CASSPRTSLNIQYF,TGCGCCAGCAGCCCGAGGACTAGCCTGAACATTCAGTACTTC
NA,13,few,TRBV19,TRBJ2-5,CASSIGGPETQYF,TGTGCCAGTAGTATAGGAGGTCCGGAGACCCAGTACTTC
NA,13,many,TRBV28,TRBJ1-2,CASSSHATYGYTF,TGTGCCAGCAGTTCTCACGCTACCTATGGCTACACCTTC
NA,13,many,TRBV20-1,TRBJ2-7,CSARDPGRYEQYF,TGCAGTGCTAGAGATCCGGGACGTTACGAGCAGTACTTC
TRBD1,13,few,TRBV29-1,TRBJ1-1,CSGSGQMNTEAFF,TGCAGCGGGTCGGGACAGATGAACACTGAAGCTTTCTTT
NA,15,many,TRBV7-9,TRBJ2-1,CASSAPGLLSNEQFF,TGTGCCAGCAGCGCACCGGGACTCCTATCCAATGAGCAGTTCTTC
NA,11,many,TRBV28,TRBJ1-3,CASSFIDTIYF,TGTGCCAGCAGTTTTATCGACACCATATATTTT
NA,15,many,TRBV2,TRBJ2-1,CASSARGHGYNEQFF,TGTGCCAGCAGTGCCAGGGGTCACGGTTACAATGAGCAGTTCTTC
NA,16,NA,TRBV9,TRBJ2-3,CASSVDSSYSTDTQYF,TGTGCCAGCAGCGTAGACTCCTCCTATAGCACAGATACGCAGTATTTT
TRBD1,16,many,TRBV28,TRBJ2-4,CASRPGQGGPKNIQYF,TGTGCCAGCAGACCGGGACAGGGGGGCCCCAAAAACATTCAGTACTTC
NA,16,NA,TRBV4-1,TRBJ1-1,CASSQDPLREGTEAFF,TGCGCCAGCAGCCAAGATCCTCTTAGGGAGGGGACTGAAGCTTTCTTT
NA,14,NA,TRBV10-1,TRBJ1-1,CASSDGGSGTEAFF,TGCGCCAGCAGTGATGGGGGCTCGGGCACTGAAGCTTTCTTT
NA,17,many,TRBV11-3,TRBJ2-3,CASSFSSWDGPTDTQYF,TGTGCCAGCAGCTTCTCATCCTGGGACGGCCCGACAGATACGCAGTATTTT
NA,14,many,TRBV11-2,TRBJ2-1,CASSLAPSVGEQFF,TGTGCCAGCAGCTTAGCACCATCAGTGGGTGAGCAGTTCTTC
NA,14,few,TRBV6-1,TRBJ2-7,CASSPRRFSYEQYF,TGTGCCAGCAGTCCGAGGAGGTTTTCCTACGAGCAGTACTTC
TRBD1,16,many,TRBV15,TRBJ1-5,CATSREARGVDQPQHF,TGTGCCACCAGCAGAGAGGCCAGGGGGGTGGATCAGCCCCAGCATTTT
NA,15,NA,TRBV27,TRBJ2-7,CASSLGAGTPYEQYF,TGTGCCAGCAGCCTAGGGGCGGGGACCCCCTACGAGCAGTACTTC
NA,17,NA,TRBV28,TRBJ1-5,CASSLWPGKEGNQPQHF,TGTGCCAGCAGTTTGTGGCCCGGAAAAGAAGGCAATCAGCCCCAGCATTTT
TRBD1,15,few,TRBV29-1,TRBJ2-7,CSVGGGWGQGYEQYF,TGCAGCGTTGGTGGGGGTTGGGGACAGGGTTACGAGCAGTACTTC
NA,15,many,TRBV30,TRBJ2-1,CAWSPRGKSNNEQFF,TGTGCCTGGAGCCCTCGCGGGAAGAGTAACAATGAGCAGTTCTTC
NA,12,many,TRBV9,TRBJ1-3,CASSPPTNTIYF,TGTGCCAGCAGCCCACCTACCAACACCATATATTTT
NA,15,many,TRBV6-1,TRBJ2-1,CASSPDSSSYNEQFF,TGTGCCAGCAGCCCGGACAGTAGCTCCTACAATGAGCAGTTCTTC
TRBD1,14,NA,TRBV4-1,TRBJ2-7,CASSQADRGYEQYF,TGCGCCAGCAGCCAAGCGGACAGGGGGTACGAGCAGTACTTC
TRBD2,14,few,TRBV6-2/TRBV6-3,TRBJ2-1,CASRLAGDYNEQFF,TGTGCCAGCAGGCTAGCGGGGGACTACAATGAGCAGTTCTTC
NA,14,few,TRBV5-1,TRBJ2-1,CASSYQLSRDEQFF,TGCGCCAGCAGCTACCAGCTTTCAAGGGATGAGCAGTTCTTC
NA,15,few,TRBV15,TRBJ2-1,CATSRLSISYNEQFF,TGTGCCACCAGCAGGTTGAGTATCTCCTACAATGAGCAGTTCTTC
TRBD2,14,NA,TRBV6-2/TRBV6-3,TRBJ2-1,CASGGTISYNEQFF,TGTGCCAGCGGAGGGACTATCTCCTACAATGAGCAGTTCTTC
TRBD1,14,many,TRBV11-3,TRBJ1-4,CASSPGTGEEKLFF,TGTGCCAGCAGCCCCGGGACAGGGGAAGAAAAACTGTTTTTT
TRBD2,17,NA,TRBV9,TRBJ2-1,CASSVEMGGRAYNEQFF,TGTGCCAGCAGCGTAGAGATGGGCGGGAGGGCTTACAATGAGCAGTTCTTC
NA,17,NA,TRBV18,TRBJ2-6,CASSLWTVSSGANVLTF,TGTGCCAGCTCTCTCTGGACAGTAAGCTCTGGGGCCAACGTCCTGACTTTC
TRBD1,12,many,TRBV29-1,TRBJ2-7,CSVGDRTYEQYF,TGCAGCGTAGGGGACAGGACCTACGAGCAGTACTTC
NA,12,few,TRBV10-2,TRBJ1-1,CASSGTGTEAFF,TGCGCCAGCAGTGGGACGGGCACTGAAGCTTTCTTT
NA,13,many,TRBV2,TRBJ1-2,CASARDYNYGYTF,TGTGCCAGCGCCAGGGATTATAACTATGGCTACACCTTC
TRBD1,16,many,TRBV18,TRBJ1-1,CASSPKQGPENTEAFF,TGTGCCAGCTCACCCAAACAGGGGCCCGAGAACACTGAAGCTTTCTTT
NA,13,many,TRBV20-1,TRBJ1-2,CSARDLWGAGYTF,TGCAGTGCTAGAGACCTATGGGGGGCTGGCTACACCTTC
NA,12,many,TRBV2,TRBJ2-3,CASSERTDTQYF,TGTGCCAGCAGTGAAAGAACAGATACGCAGTATTTT
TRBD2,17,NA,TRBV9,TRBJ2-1,CASSAPTTSGRRNEQFF,TGTGCCAGCAGCGCACCTACTACTAGCGGGAGAAGGAATGAGCAGTTCTTC
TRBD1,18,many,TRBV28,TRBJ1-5,CASSFQGAGAHSNQPQHF,TGTGCCAGCAGTTTCCAGGGGGCGGGGGCACATAGCAATCAGCCCCAGCATTTT
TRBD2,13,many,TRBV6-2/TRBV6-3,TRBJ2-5,CASSLGRAETQYF,TGTGCCAGCAGTTTGGGGAGGGCGGAGACCCAGTACTTC
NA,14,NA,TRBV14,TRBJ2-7,CASSQRGGRYEQYF,TGTGCCAGCAGCCAAAGGGGGGGGCGATACGAGCAGTACTTC
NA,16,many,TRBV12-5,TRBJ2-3,CASGCKGVGRTDTQYF,TGTGCTAGCGGTTGCAAGGGTGTAGGTCGGACAGATACGCAGTATTTT
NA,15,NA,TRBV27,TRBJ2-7,CASSLIQPSPYEQYF,TGTGCCAGCAGTTTAATACAACCCAGCCCCTACGAGCAGTACTTC
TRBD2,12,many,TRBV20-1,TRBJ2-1,CSASRGREEQFF,TGCAGTGCTAGCCGGGGGAGGGAGGAGCAGTTCTTC
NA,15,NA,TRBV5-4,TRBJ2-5,CASSLRGDWQETQYF,TGTGCCAGCAGCTTGCGTGGAGACTGGCAAGAGACCCAGTACTTC
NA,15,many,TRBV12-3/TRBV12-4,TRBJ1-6,CASSLRVGTNSPLHF,TGTGCCAGCAGCCTAAGAGTCGGAACGAATTCACCCCTCCACTTT
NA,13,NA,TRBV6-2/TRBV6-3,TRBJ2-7,CASSVGADREQYF,TGTGCCAGCAGTGTGGGAGCGGACCGCGAGCAGTACTTC
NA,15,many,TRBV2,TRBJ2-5,CANRMDRAGEETQYF,TGTGCCAACAGGATGGATAGGGCAGGGGAAGAGACCCAGTACTTC
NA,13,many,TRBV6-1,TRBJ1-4,CASRRTTNEKLFF,TGTGCCAGCAGGCGAACAACTAATGAAAAACTGTTTTTT
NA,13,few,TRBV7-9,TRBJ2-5,CASSLNREETQYF,TGTGCCAGCAGCCTAAACAGGGAAGAGACCCAGTACTTC
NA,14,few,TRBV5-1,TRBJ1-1,CASSYRGAHVEAFF,TGCGCCAGCAGTTACCGGGGGGCCCACGTTGAAGCTTTCTTT
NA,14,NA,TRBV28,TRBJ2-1,CASSLSLGRLGQFF,TGTGCCAGCAGTTTATCCCTAGGTCGGTTAGGGCAGTTCTTC